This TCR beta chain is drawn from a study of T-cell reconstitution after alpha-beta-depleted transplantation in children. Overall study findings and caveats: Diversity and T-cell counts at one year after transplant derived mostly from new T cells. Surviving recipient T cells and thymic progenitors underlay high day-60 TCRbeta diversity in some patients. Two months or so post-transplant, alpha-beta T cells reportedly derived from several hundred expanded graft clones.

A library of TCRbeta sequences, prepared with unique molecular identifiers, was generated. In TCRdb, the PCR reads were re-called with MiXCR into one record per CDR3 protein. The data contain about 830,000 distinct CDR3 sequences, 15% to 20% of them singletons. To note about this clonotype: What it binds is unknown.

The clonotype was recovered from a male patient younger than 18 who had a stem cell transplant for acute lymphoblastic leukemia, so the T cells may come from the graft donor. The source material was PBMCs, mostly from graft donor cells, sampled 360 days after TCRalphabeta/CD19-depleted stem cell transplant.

The CDR3 loop reads CASSGIPGLAGNEQYF. CDR3 nucleotides: TGTGCCAGCAGCGGGATCCCAGGACTAGCGGGAAATGAGCAGTACTTC. The V gene is TRBV6-1, the J gene TRBJ2-7, with 12 bases that match TRBD2. J lost 7 bases, V lost 6 bases, and 13 bases had no gene match. The CDR3 sequence is 16 residues long. CDR1 and CDR2 from the germline V gene are MNHNS and SASEGT.